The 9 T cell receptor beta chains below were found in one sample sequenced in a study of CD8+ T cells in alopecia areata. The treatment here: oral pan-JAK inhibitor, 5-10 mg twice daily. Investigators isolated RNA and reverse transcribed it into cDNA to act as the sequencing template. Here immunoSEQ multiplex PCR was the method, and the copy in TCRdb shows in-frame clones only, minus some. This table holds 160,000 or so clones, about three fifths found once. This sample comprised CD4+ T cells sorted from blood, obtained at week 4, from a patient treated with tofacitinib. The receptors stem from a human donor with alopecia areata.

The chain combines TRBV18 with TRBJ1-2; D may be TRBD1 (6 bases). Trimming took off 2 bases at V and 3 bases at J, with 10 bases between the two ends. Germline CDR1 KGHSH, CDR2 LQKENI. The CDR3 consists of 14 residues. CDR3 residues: CASSPGRGHYGYTF. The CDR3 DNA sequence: TGTGCCAGCTCACCAGGCAGGGGACACTATGGCTACACCTTC.

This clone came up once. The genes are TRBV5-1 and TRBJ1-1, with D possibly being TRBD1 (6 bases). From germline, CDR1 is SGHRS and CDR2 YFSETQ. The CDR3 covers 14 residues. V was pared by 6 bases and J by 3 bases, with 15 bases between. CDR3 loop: CASKKGVGDTEAFF. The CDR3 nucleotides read TGCGCCAGCAAAAAGGGGGTTGGAGACACTGAAGCTTTCTTT.

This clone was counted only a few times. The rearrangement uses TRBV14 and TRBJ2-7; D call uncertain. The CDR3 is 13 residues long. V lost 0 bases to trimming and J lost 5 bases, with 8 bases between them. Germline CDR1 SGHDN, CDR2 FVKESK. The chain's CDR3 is CASSQDRQDEQYF. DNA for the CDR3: TGTGCCAGCAGCCAAGATCGGCAGGACGAGCAGTACTTC.

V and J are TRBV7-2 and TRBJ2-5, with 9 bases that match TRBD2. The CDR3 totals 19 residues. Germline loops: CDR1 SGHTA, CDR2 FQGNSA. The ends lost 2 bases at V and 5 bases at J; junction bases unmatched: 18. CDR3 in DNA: TGTGCCAGCAGCTTACTCGCGGGGGGGTGGCCTTCAAGCCAGGAGACCCAGTACTTC. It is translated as CASSLLAGGWPSSQETQYF.

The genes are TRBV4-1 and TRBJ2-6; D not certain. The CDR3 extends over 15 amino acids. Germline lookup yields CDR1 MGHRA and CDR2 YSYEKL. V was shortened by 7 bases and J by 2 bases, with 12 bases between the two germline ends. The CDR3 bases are TGCGCCAGCACGTCATACCTTACTGGGGCCAACGTCCTGACTTTC. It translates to CASTSYLTGANVLTF.

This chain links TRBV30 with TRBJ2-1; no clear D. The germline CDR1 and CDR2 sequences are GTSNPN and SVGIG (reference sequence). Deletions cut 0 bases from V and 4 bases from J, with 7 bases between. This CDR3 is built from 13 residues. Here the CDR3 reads CAWSVRQYNEQFF. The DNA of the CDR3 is TGTGCCTGGAGTGTACGGCAGTACAATGAGCAGTTCTTC.

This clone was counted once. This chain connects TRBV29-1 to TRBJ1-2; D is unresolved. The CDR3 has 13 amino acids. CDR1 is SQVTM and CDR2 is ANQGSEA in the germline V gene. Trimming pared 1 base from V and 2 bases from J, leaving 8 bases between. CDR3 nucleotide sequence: TGCAGCGTTGAAGCTCTCGGGAACTATGGCTACACCTTC. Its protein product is CSVEALGNYGYTF.

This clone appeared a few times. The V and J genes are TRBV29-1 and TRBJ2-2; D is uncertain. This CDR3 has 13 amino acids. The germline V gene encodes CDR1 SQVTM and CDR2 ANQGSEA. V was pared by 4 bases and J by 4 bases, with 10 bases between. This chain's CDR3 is CSVGFPATGELFF. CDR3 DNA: TGCAGCGTTGGGTTCCCTGCCACCGGGGAGCTGTTTTTT.

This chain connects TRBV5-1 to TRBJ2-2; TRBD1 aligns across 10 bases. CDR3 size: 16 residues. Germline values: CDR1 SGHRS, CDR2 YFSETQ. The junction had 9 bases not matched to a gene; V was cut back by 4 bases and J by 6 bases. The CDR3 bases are TGCGCCAGCAGCCCCCGGACAGGGGGGGCCCCCGGGGAGCTGTTTTTT. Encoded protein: CASSPRTGGAPGELFF.